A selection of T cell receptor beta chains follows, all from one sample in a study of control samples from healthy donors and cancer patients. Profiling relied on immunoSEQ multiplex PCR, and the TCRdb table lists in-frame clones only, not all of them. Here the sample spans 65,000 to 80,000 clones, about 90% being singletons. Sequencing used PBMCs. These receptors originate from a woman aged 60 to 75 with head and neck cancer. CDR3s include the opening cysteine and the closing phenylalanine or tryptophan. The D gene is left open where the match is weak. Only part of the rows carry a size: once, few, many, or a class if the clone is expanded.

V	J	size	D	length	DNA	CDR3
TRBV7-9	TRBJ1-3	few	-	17	TGTGCCAGCAGCGAACTGCCGGGACACTACTCTGGAAACACCATATATTTT	CASSELPGHYSGNTIYF
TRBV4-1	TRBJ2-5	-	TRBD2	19	TGCGCCAGCAGCCAAGATCTAACTAGCGACACGGGAAAATGGGAGACCCAGTACTTC	CASSQDLTSDTGKWETQYF
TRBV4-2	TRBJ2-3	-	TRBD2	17	TGTGCCAGCAGCCAAGGAACCGGGACTAGCGGAACAGATACGCAGTATTTT	CASSQGTGTSGTDTQYF
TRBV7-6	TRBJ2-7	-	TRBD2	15	TGTGCCAGCAGCTGGCCGCTAGCGGGAACCTACGAGCAGTACTTC	CASSWPLAGTYEQYF
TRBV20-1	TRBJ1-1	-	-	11	TGCAGTGTTCTGGGGGACACTGAAGCTTTCTTT	CSVLGDTEAFF
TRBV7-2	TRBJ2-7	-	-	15	TGTGCCAGCAGCGCCCGAAGGGGACTCGATTACGAGCAGTACTTC	CASSARRGLDYEQYF
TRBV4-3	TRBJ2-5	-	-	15	TGCGCCAGCAGCCAAGATCCAAGGGGTGGAGAGACCCAGTACTTC	CASSQDPRGGETQYF
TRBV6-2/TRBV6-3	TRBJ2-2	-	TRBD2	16	TGTGCCAGCAGTTACCGACTAGCGTCGAACACCGGGGAGCTGTTTTTT	CASSYRLASNTGELFF
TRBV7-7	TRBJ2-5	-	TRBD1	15	TGTGCTAGCAGCCAAGGGGGACAGGGGCGGGAGACCCAGTACTTC	CASSQGGQGRETQYF
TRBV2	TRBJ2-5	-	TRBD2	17	TGTGCCAGCAGTGCGATTCCGGGACTAGCGTCACAAGAGACCCAGTACTTC	CASSAIPGLASQETQYF
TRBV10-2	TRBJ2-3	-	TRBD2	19	TGCGCCAGCAGTGAGCCAGGACTAGCGGGAGCAATCGGGACAGATACGCAGTATTTT	CASSEPGLAGAIGTDTQYF
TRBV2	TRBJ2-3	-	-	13	TGTGCCAGGCCCCGGACAAGCACAGATACGCAGTATTTT	CARPRTSTDTQYF
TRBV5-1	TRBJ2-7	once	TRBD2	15	TGCGCCAGCAGCCCGACTAGCGGGAGCTCCTACGAGCAGTACTTC	CASSPTSGSSYEQYF
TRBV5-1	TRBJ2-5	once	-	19	TGCGCCAGCAGTGTGGTCGCCGAAACAGGGAAACGGCAACAAGAGACCCAGTACTTC	CASSVVAETGKRQQETQYF
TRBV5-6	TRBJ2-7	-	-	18	TGTGCCAGCAGCTTAGGTGGCAGGCCTTACCCGTCCCCGGACGAGCAGTACTTC	CASSLGGRPYPSPDEQYF
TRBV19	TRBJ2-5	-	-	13	TGTGCCAGTAGCGGGACGTACCAAGAGACCCAGTACTTC	CASSGTYQETQYF
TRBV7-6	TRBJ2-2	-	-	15	TGTGCCAGCAGCTTAGCCGCCAGGGAGAGCGGGGAGCTGTTTTTT	CASSLAARESGELFF
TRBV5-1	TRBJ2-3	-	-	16	TGCGCCAGCAGCTTGTTGGGGGCGGTCGGCACAGATACGCAGTATTTT	CASSLLGAVGTDTQYF
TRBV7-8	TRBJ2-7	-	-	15	TGTGCCAGCAGCTTATTGGACGGCCTTCGCGGCGAGCAGTACTTC	CASSLLDGLRGEQYF